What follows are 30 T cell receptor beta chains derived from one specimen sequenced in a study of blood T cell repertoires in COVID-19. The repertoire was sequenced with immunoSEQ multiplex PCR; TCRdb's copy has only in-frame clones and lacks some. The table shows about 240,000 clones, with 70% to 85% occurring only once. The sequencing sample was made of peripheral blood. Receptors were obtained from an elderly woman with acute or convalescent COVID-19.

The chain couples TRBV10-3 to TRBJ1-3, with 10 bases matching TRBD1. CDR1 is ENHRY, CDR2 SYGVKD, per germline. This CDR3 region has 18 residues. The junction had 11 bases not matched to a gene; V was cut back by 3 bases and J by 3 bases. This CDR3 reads CAISDPLRQGAHGNTIYF. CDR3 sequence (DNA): TGTGCCATCAGTGATCCCCTTCGACAGGGGGCTCATGGAAACACCATATATTTT.

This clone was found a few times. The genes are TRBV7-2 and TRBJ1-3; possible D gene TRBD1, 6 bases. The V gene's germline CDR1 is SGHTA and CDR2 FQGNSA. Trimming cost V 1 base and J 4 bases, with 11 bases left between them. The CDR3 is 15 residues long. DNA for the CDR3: TGTGCCAGCAGCTTAGTCCAGGGGAGAGGAAACACCATATATTTT. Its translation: CASSLVQGRGNTIYF.

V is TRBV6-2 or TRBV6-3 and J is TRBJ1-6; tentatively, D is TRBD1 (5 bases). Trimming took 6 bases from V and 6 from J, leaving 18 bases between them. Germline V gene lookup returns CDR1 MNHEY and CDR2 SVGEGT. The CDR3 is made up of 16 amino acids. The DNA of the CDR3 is TGTGCCAGCAGCTTGGGACTTAAGGCCGGTAATTCACCCCTCCACTTT. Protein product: CASSLGLKAGNSPLHF.

The CDR3 DNA is TGTGCCAGCAGCTTAGCACAGATCTATGGCTACACCTTC. It is translated as CASSLAQIYGYTF. The V call is TRBV11-2, the J call TRBJ1-2; D is unclear. V was pared by 1 base and J by 4 bases, with 7 bases between. The CDR3 runs to 13 residues. Germline V gene lookup returns CDR1 SGHAT and CDR2 FQNNGV.

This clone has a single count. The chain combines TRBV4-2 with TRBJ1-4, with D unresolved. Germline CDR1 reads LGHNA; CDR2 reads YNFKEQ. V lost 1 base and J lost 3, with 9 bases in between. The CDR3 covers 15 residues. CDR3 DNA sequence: TGTGCCAGCAGCCAAGGGGAGGGCCCTAATGAAAAACTGTTTTTT. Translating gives CASSQGEGPNEKLFF.

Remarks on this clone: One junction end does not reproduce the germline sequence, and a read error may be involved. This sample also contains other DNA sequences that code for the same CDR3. The DNA for the CDR3 is TGTGCTAGCAGTTACCCGGGACTAGCGGGAACGACCGGGGAGCTGTTTTTT. It yields the protein CASSYPGLAGTTGELFF. The chain uses TRBV6-2 or TRBV6-3 and TRBJ2-2; 13 bases fit TRBD2. This CDR3 is built from 17 residues. From germline, CDR1 is MNHEY and CDR2 SVGEGT.

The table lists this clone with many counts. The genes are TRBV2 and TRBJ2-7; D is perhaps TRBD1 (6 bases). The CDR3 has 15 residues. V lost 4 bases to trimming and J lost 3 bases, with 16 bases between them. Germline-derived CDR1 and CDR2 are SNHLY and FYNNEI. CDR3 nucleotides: TGTGCCAGCAGTGGGCGACAGGTGAAGAGCTACGAGCAGTACTTC. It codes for CASSGRQVKSYEQYF. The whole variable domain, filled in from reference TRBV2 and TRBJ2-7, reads EPEVTQTPSHQVTQMGQEVILRCVPISNHLYFYWYRQILGQKVEFLVSFYNNEISEKSEIFDDQFSVERPDGSNFTLKIRSTKLEDSAMYFCASSGRQVKSYEQYFGPGTRLTVT.

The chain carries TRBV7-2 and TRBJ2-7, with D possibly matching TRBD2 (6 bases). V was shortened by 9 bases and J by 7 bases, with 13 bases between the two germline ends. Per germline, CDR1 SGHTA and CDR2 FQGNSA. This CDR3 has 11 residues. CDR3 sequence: CASGRRREQYF. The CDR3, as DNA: TGTGCCAGTGGGAGGCGAAGAGAGCAGTACTTC.

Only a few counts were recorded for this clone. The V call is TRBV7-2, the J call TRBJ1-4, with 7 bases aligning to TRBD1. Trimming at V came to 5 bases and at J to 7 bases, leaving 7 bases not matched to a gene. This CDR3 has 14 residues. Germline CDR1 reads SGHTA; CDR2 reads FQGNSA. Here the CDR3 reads CASSADRASEKLFF. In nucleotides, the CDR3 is TGTGCCAGCAGCGCTGACAGGGCGAGTGAAAAACTGTTTTTT.

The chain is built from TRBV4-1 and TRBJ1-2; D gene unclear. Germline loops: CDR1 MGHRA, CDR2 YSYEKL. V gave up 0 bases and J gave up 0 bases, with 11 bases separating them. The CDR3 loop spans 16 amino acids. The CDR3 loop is CASSQEGAESNYGYTF. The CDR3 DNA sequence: TGCGCCAGCAGCCAAGAAGGAGCAGAGTCTAACTATGGCTACACCTTC.

The CDR3: CASSLAGTGYAGELFF. The CDR3 nucleotides read TGCGCCAGCAGCTTGGCCGGGACAGGTTATGCCGGGGAGCTGTTTTTT. The rearrangement joins TRBV5-1 to TRBJ2-2; 8 bases agree with TRBD1. Germline CDR1 reads SGHRS; CDR2 reads YFSETQ. V was pared by 0 bases and J by 6 bases, with 7 bases of the junction left unmatched. The CDR3 consists of 16 residues.

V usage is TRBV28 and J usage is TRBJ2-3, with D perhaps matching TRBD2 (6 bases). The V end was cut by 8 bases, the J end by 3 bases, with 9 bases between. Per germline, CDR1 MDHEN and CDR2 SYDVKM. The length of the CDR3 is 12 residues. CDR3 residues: CASGGFTDTQYF. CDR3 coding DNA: TGTGCCAGCGGGGGGTTTACAGATACGCAGTATTTT.

Here the CDR3 reads CASSASGSNTGELFF. Here the CDR3 DNA reads TGTGCCAGCAGTGCCTCAGGATCGAACACCGGGGAGCTGTTTTTT. The gene calls are TRBV2 and TRBJ2-2; no reliable D call. CDR3 size: 15 residues. V lost 4 bases and J lost 0, with 9 bases in between. The germline V gene encodes CDR1 SNHLY and CDR2 FYNNEI.

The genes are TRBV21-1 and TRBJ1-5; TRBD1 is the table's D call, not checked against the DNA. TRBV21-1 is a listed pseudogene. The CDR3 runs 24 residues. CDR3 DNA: TGTGCCAGCAGCACTCGCAAGCAGGGGGTTATAGCATGTAGGAAGTTTTATAGCAATCAGCCCCAGCATTTT. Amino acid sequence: CASSTRKQGVIACRKFYSNQPQHF.

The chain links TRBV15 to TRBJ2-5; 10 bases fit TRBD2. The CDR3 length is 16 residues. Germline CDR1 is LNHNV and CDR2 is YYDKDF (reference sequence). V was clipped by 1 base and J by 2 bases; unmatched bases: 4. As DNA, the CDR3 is TGTGCCACCAGCAGAGGTAGCGGGAGGACTCAAGAGACCCAGTACTTC. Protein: CATSRGSGRTQETQYF.

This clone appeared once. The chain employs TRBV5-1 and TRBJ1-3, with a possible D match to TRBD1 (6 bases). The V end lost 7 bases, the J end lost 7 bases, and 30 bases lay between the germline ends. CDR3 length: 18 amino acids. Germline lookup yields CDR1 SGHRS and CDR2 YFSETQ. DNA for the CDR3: TGCGCCAGCTCACCCTACGAACCAGGGGCCTCTGGGAGTAACACCATATATTTT. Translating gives CASSPYEPGASGSNTIYF.

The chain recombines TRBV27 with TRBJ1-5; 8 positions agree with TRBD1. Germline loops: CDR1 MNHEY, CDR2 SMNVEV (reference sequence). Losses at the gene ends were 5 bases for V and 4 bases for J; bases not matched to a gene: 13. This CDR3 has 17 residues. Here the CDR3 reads CASSPLDRGSRNQPQHF. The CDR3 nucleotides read TGTGCCAGCAGTCCCCTCGACAGGGGAAGTCGGAATCAGCCCCAGCATTTT.

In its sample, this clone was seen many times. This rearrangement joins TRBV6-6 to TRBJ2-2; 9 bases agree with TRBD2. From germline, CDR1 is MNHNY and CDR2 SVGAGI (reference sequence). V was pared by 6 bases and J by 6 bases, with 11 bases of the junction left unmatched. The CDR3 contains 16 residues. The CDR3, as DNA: TGTGCCAGCAGGCCTGCGGGAGGGGGCGCCTCCGGGGAGCTGTTTTTT. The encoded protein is CASRPAGGGASGELFF.

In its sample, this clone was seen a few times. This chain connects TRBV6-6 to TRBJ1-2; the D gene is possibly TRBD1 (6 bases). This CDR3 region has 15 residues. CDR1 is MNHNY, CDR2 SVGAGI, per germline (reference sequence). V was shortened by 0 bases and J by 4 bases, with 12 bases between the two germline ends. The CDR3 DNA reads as TGTGCCAGCAGTTACTCGGGGGCGGGCGCCTATGGCTACACCTTC. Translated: CASSYSGAGAYGYTF.

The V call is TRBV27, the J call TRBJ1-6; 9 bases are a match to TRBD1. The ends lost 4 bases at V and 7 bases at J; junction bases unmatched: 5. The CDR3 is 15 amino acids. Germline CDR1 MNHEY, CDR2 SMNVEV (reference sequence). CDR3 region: CASSSATGGNSPLHF. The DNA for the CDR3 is TGTGCCAGCAGTTCAGCGACAGGGGGGAATTCACCCCTCCACTTT.

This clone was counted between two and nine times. Here the CDR3 DNA reads TGTGCCAGCAGCTGGGGGGGCGCGAGCACTGAAGCTTTCTTT. Translated, it gives CASSWGGASTEAFF. This chain uses TRBV5-4 with TRBJ1-1, with a possible D match to TRBD1 (6 bases). Germline V CDR1 and CDR2: SGHNT, YYREEE (reference sequence). The CDR3 is 14 amino acids. Trimming cost V 3 bases and J 4 bases, with 13 bases left between them.

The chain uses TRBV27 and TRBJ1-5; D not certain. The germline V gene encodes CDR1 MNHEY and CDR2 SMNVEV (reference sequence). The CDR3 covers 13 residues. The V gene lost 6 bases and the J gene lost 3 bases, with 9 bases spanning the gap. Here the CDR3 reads CASSSRFNQPQHF. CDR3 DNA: TGTGCCAGCAGCTCTAGATTCAATCAGCCCCAGCATTTT.

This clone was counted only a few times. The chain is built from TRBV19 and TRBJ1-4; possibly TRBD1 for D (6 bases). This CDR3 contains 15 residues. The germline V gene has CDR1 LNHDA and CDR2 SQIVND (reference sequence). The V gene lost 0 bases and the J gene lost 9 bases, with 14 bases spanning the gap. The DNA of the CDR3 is TGTGCCAGTAGTATAGAAATTGGTACAGGGAAAAAACTGTTTTTT. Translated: CASSIEIGTGKKLFF.

In nucleotides, the CDR3 is TGTGCCATCAGCCGACAGGGGTATGGCTACACCTTC. Protein product: CAISRQGYGYTF. This chain joins TRBV10-3 and TRBJ1-2; 8 bases are a match to TRBD1. The CDR3 contains 12 residues. V was pared by 6 bases and J by 5 bases, with 2 bases of the junction left unmatched. CDR1 and CDR2 (germline): ENHRY, SYGVKD.

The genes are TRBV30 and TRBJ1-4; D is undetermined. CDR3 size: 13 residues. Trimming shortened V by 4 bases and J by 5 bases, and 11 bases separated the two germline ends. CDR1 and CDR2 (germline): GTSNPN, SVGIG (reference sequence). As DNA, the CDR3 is TGTGCCTGGAACCTCGGCGGCAATGAAAAACTGTTTTTT. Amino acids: CAWNLGGNEKLFF.

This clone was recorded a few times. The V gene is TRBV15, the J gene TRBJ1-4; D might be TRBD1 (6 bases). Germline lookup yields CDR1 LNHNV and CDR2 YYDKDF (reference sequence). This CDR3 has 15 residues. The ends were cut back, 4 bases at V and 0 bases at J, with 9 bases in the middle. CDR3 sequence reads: CATSKGGSTNEKLFF. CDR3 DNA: TGTGCCACCAGCAAAGGGGGATCAACTAATGAAAAACTGTTTTTT. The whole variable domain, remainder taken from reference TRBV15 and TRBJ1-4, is DAMVIQNPRYQVTQFGKPVTLSCSQTLNHNVMYWYQQKSSQAPKLLFHYYDKDFNNEADTPDNFQSRRPNTSFCFLDIRSPGLGDTAMYLCATSKGGSTNEKLFFGSGTQLSVL.

The CDR3 loop is CASRRSGAGTSGSSYNEQFF. The CDR3 DNA follows: TGCGCCAGCAGACGAAGCGGGGCCGGGACTAGCGGGAGTTCCTACAATGAGCAGTTCTTC. This sequence joins TRBV4-1 and TRBJ2-1; TRBD2 agrees at 14 bases. V lost 6 bases to trimming and J lost 1 base; unmatched junction nucleotides: 14. The CDR3 extends over 20 amino acids. CDR1 is MGHRA and CDR2 is YSYEKL in the germline V gene.

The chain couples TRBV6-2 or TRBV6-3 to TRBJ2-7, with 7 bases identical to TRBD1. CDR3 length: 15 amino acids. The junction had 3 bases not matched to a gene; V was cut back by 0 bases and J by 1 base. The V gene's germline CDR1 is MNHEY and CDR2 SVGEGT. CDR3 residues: CASSYSPGQSYEQYF. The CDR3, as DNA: TGTGCCAGCAGTTACTCCCCGGGACAGTCCTACGAGCAGTACTTC.

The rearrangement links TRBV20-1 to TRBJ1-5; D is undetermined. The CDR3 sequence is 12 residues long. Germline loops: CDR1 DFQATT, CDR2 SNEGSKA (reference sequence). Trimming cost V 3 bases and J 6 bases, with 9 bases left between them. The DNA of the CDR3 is TGCAGTGCTAGTTTGGGGAGTCAGCCCCAGCATTTT. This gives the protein CSASLGSQPQHF.

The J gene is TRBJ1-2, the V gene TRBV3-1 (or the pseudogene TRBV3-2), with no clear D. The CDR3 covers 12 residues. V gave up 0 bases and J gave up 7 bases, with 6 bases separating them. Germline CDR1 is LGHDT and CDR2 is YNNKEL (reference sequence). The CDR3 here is CASSQDAGGYTF. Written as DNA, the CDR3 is TGTGCCAGCAGCCAAGATGCGGGTGGCTACACCTTC.